This TCR beta chain was captured by sequencing in a study of cytomegalovirus exposure and HLA in healthy donors. Study-level results: Reportedly, cytomegalovirus status was diagnosed with high sensitivity and specificity.

This CDR3 has 14 residues. Germline V gene data show CDR1 as SGHRS and CDR2 as YFSETQ. The PCR contained 60 Vbeta and 13 Jbeta primers. This table comes from immunoSEQ multiplex PCR, and its TCRdb copy is limited to in-frame clones, with some not included. The data show 75,000 to 80,000 clones, 60% to 85% seen once. As for this clone: The antigen is undetermined. At one end the junction does not follow the germline gene, possibly because of a read error.

The material sequenced was PBMCs. This TCR was sampled from a male donor in good health and CMV-seronegative. This chain connects TRBV5-1 to TRBJ1-4; D is perhaps TRBD1 (6 bases). The CDR3 loop is CASSLQGTKEKLFF. CDR3 nucleotide sequence: TGCGCCAGCAGCTTACAGGGTACTAAGGAAAAACTGTTTTTT.